The sequence of this T cell receptor (beta chain) was determined in a study of identical twins. Study results and limitations: Out-of-frame alpha sequences common to twins exhibited a surplus of low generation probability. Rather than following the same donors, the conclusions depended on cross-sectional statistical analysis.

Unique molecular identifiers were present on the cDNA, and a universal primer site came from template switching. TCRdb independently ran MiXCR on the 5' RACE reads; one entry per CDR3 protein. The sample has around 1.7 million distinct CDR3 sequences, about 32% seen once. The germline CDR1 and CDR2 sequences are SGDLS and YYNGEE. This CDR3 has 17 amino acids. V was pared by 0 bases and J by 2 bases, with 7 bases of the junction left unmatched. Turning to this clonotype: Its specificity is unknown.

Material: cord blood. The chain uses TRBV9 and TRBJ2-2; 7 bases are shared with TRBD2. The TCR was taken from a newborn girl in good health. DNA of the CDR3: TGTGCCAGCAGCGTAGTGGTGCTAGCGGCTAACACCGGGGAGCTGTTTTTT. This encodes CASSVVVLAANTGELFF.